This T cell receptor beta chain was retrieved from a study of T cell responses to AZD1222 COVID-19 vaccine. Study-level results: Regions 160-218 and 743-854 dominated among vaccine-associated CD4 TCRs spanning spike.

As for this clone: Its antigen is not identified.

Here immunoSEQ multiplex PCR was the method, and the copy in TCRdb shows in-frame clones only, minus some. The profile covers about 140,000 clones, with just under 95% appearing a single time and roughly 7% taken by the ten largest. Germline loops: CDR1 SQVTM, CDR2 ANQGSEA. Trimming cost V 7 bases and J 6 bases, with 15 bases left between them. The CDR3 totals 12 residues. The source is an adult who received the AZD1222 COVID-19 vaccine. The sequences come from peripheral blood, collected 28 days after the second AZD1222 dose. This rearrangement joins TRBV29-1 to TRBJ1-2; no clear D gene. CDR3: CSALVASHGYTF. The CDR3 DNA reads TGCAGCGCTCTGGTTGCGTCCCATGGCTACACCTTC.